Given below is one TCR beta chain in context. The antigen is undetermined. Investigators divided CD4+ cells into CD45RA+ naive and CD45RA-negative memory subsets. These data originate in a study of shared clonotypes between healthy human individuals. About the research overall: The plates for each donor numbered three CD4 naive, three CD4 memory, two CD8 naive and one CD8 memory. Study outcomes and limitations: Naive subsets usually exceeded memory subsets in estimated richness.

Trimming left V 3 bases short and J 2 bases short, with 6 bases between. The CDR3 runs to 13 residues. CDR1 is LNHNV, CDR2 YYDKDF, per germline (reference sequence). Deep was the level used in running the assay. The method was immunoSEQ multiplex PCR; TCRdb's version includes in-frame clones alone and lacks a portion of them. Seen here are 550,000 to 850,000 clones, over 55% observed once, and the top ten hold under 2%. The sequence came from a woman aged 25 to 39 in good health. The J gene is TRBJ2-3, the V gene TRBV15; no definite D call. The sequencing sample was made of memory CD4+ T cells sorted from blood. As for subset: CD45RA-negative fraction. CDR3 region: CATSSLVTDTQYF. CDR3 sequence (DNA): TGTGCCACCAGCAGTCTAGTCACAGATACGCAGTATTTT.